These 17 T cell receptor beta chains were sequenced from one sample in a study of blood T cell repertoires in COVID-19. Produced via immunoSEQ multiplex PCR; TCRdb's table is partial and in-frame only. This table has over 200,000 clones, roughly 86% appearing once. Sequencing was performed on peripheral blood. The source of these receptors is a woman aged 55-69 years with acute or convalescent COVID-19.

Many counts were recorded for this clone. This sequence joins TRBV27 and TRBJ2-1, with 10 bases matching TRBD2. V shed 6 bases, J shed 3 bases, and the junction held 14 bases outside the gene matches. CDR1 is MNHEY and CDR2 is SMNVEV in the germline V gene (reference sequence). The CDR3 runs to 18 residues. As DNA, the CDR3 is TGTGCCAGCAGCCCGGGCGCTAGCGGGAGAGTGGGCTACAATGAGCAGTTCTTC. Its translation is CASSPGASGRVGYNEQFF.

The CDR3 coding sequence is TGCAGTGCTGGCGGGGGAGAAGCTTTCTTT. It translates to CSAGGGEAFF. The chain carries TRBV20-1 and TRBJ1-1; possible D gene TRBD1, 5 bases. The CDR3 is 10 residues long. V shed 5 bases and J shed 8 bases, with 9 bases lying between them. The germline gives CDR1 DFQATT, CDR2 SNEGSKA (reference sequence).

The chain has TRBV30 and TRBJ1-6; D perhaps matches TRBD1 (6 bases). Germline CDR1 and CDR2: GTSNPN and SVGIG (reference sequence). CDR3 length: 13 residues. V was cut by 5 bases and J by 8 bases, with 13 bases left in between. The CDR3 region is CAWLTGPHSPLHF. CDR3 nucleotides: TGTGCCTGGCTTACAGGGCCTCATTCACCCCTCCACTTT.

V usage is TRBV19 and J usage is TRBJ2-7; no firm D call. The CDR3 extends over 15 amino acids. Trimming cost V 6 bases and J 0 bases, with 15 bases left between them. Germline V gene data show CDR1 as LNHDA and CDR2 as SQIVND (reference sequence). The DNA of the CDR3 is TGTGCCAGTAGCTCAATCAAAGACACCTCCTACGAGCAGTACTTC. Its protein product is CASSSIKDTSYEQYF.

For the CDR3, the DNA is TGTGCTAGTGCCCCGACTAGCGGATACCAAGAGACCCAGTACTTC. Its translation: CASAPTSGYQETQYF. V is TRBV12-5 and J is TRBJ2-5; TRBD2 agrees at 9 bases. This CDR3 region has 15 residues. Unmatched junction bases numbered 6, after V lost 7 bases and J lost 0 bases. Germline CDR1 and CDR2: LGHNT and FRNRAP.

DNA for the CDR3: TGTGCCAGCTCACTAGGCTCCTCCCCGGAGACTGAAGCTTTCTTT. Translating it yields CASSLGSSPETEAFF. The chain links TRBV18 to TRBJ1-1; D gene uncertain. The germline V and J ends were trimmed by 4 bases and 5 bases, with 17 bases remaining between them. The germline V gene has CDR1 KGHSH and CDR2 LQKENI. The CDR3 is 15 residues long.

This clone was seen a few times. As DNA, the CDR3 is TGTGCCAGCAGCTTAGTCCCCCTAGCGGGGGGTAGCACAGATACGCAGTATTTT. Translating it yields CASSLVPLAGGSTDTQYF. The chain joins TRBV7-6 to TRBJ2-3; 11 nucleotides agree with TRBD2. This CDR3 comprises 18 residues. Per the germline V gene, CDR1 is SGHVS and CDR2 is FNYEAQ. Trimming removed 1 base from V and 0 bases from J; junction bases left unmatched: 6.

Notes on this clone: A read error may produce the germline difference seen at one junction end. CDR3 region: CASSIGPGTVMLIF. Here the CDR3 DNA reads TGTGCCAGTAGTATAGGTCCCGGGACAGTAATGTTGATCTTC. The chain carries TRBV19 and TRBJ1-2; TRBD1 matches 7 bases. The length of the CDR3 is 14 residues. Per the germline V gene, CDR1 is LNHDA and CDR2 is SQIVND (reference sequence).

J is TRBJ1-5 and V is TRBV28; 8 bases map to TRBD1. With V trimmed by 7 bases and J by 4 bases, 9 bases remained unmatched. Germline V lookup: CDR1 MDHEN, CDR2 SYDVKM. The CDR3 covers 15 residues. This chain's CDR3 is CASIVGQGLNQPQHF. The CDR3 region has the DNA TGTGCCAGCATTGTAGGACAGGGCCTGAATCAGCCCCAGCATTTT. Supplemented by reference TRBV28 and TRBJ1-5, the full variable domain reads DVKVTQSSRYLVKRTGEKVFLECVQDMDHENMFWYRQDPGLGLRLIYFSYDVKMKEKGDIPEGYSVSREKKERFSLILESASTNQTSMYLCASIVGQGLNQPQHFGDGTRLSIL.

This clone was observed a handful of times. The CDR3, as DNA: TGTGCCAGCAGCTTGGCCGTAGCGGGGGGGCTAGATACGCAGTATTTT. The encoded protein is CASSLAVAGGLDTQYF. The chain couples TRBV5-5 to TRBJ2-3, with TRBD2 matching over 11 bases. From germline, CDR1 is SGHKS and CDR2 YYEKEE (reference sequence). J gave up 5 bases and V 0 bases, and 5 bases lay outside the gene matches. This CDR3 contains 16 residues.

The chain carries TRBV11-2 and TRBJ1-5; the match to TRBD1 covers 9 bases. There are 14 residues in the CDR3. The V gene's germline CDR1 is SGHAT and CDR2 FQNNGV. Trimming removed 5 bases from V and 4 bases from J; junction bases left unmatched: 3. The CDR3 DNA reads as TGTGCCAGCAGCACTGACAGGGGGAATCAGCCCCAGCATTTT. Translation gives CASSTDRGNQPQHF.

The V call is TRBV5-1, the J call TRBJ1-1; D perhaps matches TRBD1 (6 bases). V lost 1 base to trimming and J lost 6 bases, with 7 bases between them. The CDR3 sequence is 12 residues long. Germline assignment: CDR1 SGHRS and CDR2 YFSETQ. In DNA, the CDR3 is TGCGCCAGCAGCTTGACAGGGTCTGAAGCTTTCTTT. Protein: CASSLTGSEAFF.

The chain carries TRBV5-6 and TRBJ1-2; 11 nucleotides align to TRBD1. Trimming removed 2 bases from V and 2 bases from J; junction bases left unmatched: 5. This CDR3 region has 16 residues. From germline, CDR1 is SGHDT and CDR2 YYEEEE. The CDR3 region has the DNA TGTGCCAGCAGCTTCCCCGGGACAGGGGGGAACTATGGCTACACCTTC. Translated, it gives CASSFPGTGGNYGYTF.

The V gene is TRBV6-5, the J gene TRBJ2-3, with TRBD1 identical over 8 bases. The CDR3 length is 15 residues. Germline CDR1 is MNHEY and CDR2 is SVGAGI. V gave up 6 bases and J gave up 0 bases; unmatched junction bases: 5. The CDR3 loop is CASRLQGASTDTQYF. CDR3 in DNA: TGTGCCAGCAGACTCCAGGGGGCGAGCACAGATACGCAGTATTTT.

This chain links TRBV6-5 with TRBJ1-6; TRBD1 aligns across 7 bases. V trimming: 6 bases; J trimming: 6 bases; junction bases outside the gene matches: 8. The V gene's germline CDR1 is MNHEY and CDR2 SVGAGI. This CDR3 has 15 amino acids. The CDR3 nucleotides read TGTGCCAGCAGCCGAACCTACAGGGGTAATTCACCCCTCCACTTT. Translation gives CASSRTYRGNSPLHF.

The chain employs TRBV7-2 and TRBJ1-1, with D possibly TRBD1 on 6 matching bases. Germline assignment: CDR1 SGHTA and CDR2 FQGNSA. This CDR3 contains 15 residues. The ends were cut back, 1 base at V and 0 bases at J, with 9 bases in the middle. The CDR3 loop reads CASSLDGQMNTEAFF. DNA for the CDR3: TGTGCCAGCAGCTTAGATGGACAGATGAACACTGAAGCTTTCTTT.

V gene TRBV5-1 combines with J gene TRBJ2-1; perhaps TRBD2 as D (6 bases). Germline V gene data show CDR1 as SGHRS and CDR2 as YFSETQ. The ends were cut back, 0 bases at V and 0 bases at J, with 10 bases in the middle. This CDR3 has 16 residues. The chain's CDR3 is CASSLGTTISYNEQFF. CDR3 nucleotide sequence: TGCGCCAGCAGCTTGGGGACTACCATCTCCTACAATGAGCAGTTCTTC.